There are a few counts of the clone carrying this T cell receptor (beta chain). The target antigen is unknown. This sample stems from a study of blood T cells in healthy people across ages. Sample-barcoded 5' priming and a J-beta primer mix drove a second PCR of about 6 to 12 cycles. At least 2.5 million CDR3-containing paired-end reads were obtained per sample. MiXCR, applied by TCRdb to the 5' RACE reads, yields one record per CDR3 protein. The repertoire consists of approximately 730,000 distinct CDR3 sequences, with around 40% occurring once and the leading ten covering around 20%. Donors gave 8.5 to 10 milliliters of peripheral blood apiece. The study isolated at least 6.5 million PBMCs from each sample. General study points: A strong correlation was found between TCR beta diversity and the percentage of naive T cells.

The sequencing input was blood. The TCR comes from a woman aged 55-69 years in good health.

The CDR3 protein is CASSLFGTGDHEQFF. CDR3 bases: TGTGCCAGCAGTTTATTCGGGACAGGGGACCATGAGCAGTTCTTC. The rearrangement uses TRBV27 and TRBJ2-1, with 10 positions matching TRBD1. The CDR3 sequence is 15 residues long. CDR1 MNHEY and CDR2 SMNVEV come from the germline V gene (reference sequence). V lost 1 base and J lost 8; bases outside the gene matches: 5.